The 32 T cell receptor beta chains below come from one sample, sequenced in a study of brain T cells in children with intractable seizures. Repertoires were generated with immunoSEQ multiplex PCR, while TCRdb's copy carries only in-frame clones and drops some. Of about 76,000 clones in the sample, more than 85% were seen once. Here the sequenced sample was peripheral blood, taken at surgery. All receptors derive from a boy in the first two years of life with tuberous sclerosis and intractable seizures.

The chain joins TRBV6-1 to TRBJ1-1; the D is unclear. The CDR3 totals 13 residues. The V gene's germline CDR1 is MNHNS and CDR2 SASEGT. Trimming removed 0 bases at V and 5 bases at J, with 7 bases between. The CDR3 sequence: CASSEARVTEAFF. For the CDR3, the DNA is TGTGCCAGCAGTGAAGCGCGGGTTACTGAAGCTTTCTTT.

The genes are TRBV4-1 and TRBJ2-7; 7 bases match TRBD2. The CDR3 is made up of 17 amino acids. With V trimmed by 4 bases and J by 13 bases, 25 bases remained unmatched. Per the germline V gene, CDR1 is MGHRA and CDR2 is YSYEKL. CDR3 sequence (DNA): TGCGCCAGCAGCCTGTCCGATGTGGGGGGGGGACCCTACGAGTTATACTTC. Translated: CASSLSDVGGGPYELYF.

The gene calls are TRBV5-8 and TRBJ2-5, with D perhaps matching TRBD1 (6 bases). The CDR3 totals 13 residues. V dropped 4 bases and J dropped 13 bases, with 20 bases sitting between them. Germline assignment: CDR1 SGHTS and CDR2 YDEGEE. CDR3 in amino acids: CASSHPGAGWWYF. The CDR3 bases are TGTGCCAGCAGCCACCCAGGGGCAGGGTGGTGGTACTTC. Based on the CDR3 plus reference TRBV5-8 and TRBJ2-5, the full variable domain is EAGVTQSPTHLIKTRGQQATLRCSPISGHTSVYWYQQALGLGLQFLLWYDEGEERNRGNFPPRFSGRQFPNYSSELNVNALELEDSALYLCASSHPGAGWWYFGPGTRLLVL.

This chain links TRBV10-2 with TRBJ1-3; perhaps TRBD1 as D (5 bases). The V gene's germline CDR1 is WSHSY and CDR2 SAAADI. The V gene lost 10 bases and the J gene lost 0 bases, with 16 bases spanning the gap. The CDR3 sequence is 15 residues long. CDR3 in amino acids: CAIPRDVRSGNTIYF. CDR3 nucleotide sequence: TGCGCCATCCCCCGGGACGTGCGCTCTGGAAACACCATATATTTT.

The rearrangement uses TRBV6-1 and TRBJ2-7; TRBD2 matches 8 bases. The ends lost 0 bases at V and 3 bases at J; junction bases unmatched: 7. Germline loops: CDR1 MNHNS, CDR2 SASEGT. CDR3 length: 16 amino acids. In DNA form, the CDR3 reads TGTGCCAGCAGTGAAGCCACGGGAGGGGGATACTACGAGCAGTACTTC. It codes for CASSEATGGGYYEQYF.

In DNA, the CDR3 is TGTGCCAGCAGTCGACACTCTGGGGCCAACGTCCTGACTTTC. Its translation: CASSRHSGANVLTF. V usage is TRBV27 and J usage is TRBJ2-6; D unresolved. The germline gives CDR1 MNHEY, CDR2 SMNVEV (reference sequence). This CDR3 contains 14 residues. V was shortened by 5 bases and J by 0 bases, with 5 bases between the two germline ends.

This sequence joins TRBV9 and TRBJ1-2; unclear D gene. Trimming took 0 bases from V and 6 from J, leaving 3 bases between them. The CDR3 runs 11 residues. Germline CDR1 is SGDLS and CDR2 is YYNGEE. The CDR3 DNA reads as TGTGCCAGCAGCGTAGGAGATGGCTACACCTTC. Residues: CASSVGDGYTF. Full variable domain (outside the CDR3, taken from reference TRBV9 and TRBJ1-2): DSGVTQTPKHLITATGQRVTLRCSPRSGDLSVYWYQQSLDQGLQFLIQYYNGEERAKGNILERFSAQQFPDLHSELNLSSLELGDSALYFCASSVGDGYTFGSGTRLTVV.

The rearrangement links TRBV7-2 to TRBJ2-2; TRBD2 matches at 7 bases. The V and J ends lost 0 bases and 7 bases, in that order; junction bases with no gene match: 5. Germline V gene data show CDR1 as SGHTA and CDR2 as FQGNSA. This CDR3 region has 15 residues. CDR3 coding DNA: TGTGCCAGCAGCTTAGCGGGGGGGAAGAACGGGGAGCTGTTTTTT. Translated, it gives CASSLAGGKNGELFF.

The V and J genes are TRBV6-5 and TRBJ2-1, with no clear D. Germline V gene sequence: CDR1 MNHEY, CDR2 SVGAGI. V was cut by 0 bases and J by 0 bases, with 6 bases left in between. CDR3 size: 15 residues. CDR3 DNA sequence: TGTGCCAGCAGTTACTCATGGAGCTCCTACAATGAGCAGTTCTTC. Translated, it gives CASSYSWSSYNEQFF.

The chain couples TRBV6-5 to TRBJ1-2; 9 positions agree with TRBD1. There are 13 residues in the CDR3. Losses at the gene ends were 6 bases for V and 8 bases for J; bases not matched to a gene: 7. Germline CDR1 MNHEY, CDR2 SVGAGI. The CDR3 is CASRIQGAEGYTF. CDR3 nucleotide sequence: TGTGCCAGCAGAATACAGGGGGCTGAGGGCTACACCTTC.

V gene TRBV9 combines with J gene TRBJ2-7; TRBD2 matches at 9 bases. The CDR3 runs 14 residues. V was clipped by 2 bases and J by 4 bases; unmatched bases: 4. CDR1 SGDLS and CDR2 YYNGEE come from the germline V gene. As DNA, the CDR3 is TGTGCCAGCAGCGTGGGACTAGCCGGATACGAGCAGTACTTC. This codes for CASSVGLAGYEQYF.

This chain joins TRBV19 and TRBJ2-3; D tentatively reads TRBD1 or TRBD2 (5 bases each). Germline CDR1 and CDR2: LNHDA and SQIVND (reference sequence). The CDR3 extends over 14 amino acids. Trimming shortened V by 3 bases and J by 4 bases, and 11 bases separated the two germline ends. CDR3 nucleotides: TGTGCCAGTAGTATTGGGAGAGGGGCAGATACGCAGTATTTT. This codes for CASSIGRGADTQYF.

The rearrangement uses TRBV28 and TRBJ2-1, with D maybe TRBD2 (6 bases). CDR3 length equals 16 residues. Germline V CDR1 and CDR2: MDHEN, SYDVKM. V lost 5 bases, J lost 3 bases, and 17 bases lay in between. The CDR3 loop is CASSPQTSLNYNEQFF. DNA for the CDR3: TGTGCCAGCAGTCCCCAGACTAGTCTAAACTACAATGAGCAGTTCTTC.

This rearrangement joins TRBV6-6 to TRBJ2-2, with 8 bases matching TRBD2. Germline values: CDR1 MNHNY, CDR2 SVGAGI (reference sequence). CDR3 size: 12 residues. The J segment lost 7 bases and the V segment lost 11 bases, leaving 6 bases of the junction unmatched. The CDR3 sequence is CAWRGADGELFF. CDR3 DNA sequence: TGTGCCTGGCGGGGGGCGGACGGGGAGCTGTTTTTT.

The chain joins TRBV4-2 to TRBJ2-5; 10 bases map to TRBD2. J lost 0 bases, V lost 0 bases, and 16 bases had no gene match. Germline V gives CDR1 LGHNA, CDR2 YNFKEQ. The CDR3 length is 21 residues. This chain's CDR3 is CASSQDWGTSETSGYQETQYF. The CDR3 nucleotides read TGTGCCAGCAGCCAAGATTGGGGGACAAGTGAGACTAGCGGGTACCAAGAGACCCAGTACTTC.

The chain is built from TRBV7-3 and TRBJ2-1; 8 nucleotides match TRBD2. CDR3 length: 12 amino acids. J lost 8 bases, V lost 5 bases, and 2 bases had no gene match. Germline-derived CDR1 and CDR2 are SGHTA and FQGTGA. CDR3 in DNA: TGTGCCAGCAGCGGGACTAGGGATGAGCAGTTCTTC. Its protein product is CASSGTRDEQFF.

The CDR3 spells CASSSRTGVGTDARAYEQYF. The DNA for the CDR3 is TGTGCCAGCAGCTCTCGGACAGGGGTGGGCACAGATGCCAGGGCGTACGAGCAGTACTTC. The V and J genes are TRBV7-6 and TRBJ2-7, with 9 bases lining up with TRBD1. The CDR3 extends over 20 amino acids. V shed 4 bases, J shed 4 bases, and the junction held 23 bases outside the gene matches. Germline CDR1 is SGHVS and CDR2 is FNYEAQ.

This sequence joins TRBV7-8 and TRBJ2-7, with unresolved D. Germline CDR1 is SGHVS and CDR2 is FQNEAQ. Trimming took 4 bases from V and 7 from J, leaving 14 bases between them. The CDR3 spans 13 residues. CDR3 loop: CASSSQQTEEQYF. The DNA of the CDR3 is TGTGCCAGCAGCTCCCAGCAAACGGAGGAGCAGTACTTC.

The CDR3 region has the DNA TGTGCCAGCCGCGCCTCCCCGGCAGCGACCCAGTACTTC. Translating it yields CASRASPAATQYF. The chain carries TRBV27 and TRBJ2-5, with D unclear. Germline CDR1 and CDR2: MNHEY and SMNVEV (reference sequence). The CDR3 sequence is 13 residues long. The germline V and J ends were trimmed by 8 bases and 7 bases, with 17 bases remaining between them.

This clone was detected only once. CDR3 in amino acids: CASSYSIPPRGHGYTF. The CDR3 DNA is TGTGCCAGCAGTTACTCGATTCCCCCCAGGGGGCATGGCTACACCTTC. This rearrangement joins TRBV6-5 to TRBJ1-2; 8 positions match TRBD1. The germline CDR1 and CDR2 sequences are MNHEY and SVGAGI. This CDR3 has 16 residues. Trimming cost V 0 bases and J 6 bases; bases outside gene matches: 9.

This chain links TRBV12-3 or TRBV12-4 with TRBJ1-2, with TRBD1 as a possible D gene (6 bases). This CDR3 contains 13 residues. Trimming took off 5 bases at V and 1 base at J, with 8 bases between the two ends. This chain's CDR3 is CASSHRVNYGYTF. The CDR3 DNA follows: TGTGCCAGCAGTCACAGGGTTAACTATGGCTACACCTTC.

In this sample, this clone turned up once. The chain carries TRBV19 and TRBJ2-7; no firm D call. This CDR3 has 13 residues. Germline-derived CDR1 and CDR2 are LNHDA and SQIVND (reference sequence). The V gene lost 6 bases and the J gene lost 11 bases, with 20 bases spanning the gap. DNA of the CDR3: TGTGCCAGTAGCCCTGACATATTAGGTCAAAAGTACTTC. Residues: CASSPDILGQKYF.

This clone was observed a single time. CDR3 amino acids: CASSLEDRDGYTF. As DNA, the CDR3 is TGTGCCAGCAGCTTAGAGGACCGCGATGGCTACACCTTC. This chain links TRBV7-9 with TRBJ1-2, with no clear D. Trimming removed 1 base at V and 6 bases at J, with 9 bases between. Germline CDR1 SEHNR, CDR2 FQNEAQ (reference sequence). The CDR3 is made up of 13 amino acids.

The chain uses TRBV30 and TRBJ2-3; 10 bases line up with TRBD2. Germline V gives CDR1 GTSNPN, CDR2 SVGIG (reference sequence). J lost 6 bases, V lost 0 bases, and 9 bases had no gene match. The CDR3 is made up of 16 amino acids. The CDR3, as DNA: TGTGCCTGGAGTGTAGGACTAGCGGCATCGGGCGATACGCAGTATTTT. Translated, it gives CAWSVGLAASGDTQYF. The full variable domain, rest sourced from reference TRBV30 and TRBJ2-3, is SQTIHQWPATLVQPVGSPLSLECTVEGTSNPNLYWYRQAAGRGLQLLFYSVGIGQISSEVPQNLSASRPQDRQFILSSKKLLLSDSGFYLCAWSVGLAASGDTQYFGPGTRLTVL.

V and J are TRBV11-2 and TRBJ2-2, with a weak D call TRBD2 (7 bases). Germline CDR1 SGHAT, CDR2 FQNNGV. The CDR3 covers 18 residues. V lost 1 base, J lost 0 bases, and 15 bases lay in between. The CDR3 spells CASSLGRGAKANTGELFF. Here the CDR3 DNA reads TGTGCCAGCAGCTTAGGTCGGGGGGCCAAAGCGAACACCGGGGAGCTGTTTTTT. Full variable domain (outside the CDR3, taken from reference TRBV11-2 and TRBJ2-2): EAGVAQSPRYKIIEKRQSVAFWCNPISGHATLYWYQQILGQGPKLLIQFQNNGVVDDSQLPKDRFSAERLKGVDSTLKIQPAKLEDSAVYLCASSLGRGAKANTGELFFGEGSRLTVL.

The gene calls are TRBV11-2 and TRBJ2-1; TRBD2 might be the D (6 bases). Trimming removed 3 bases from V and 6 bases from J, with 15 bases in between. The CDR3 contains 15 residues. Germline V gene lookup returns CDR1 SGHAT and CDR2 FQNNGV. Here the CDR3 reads CASSFAMGGANEQFF. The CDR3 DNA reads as TGTGCCAGCAGCTTCGCGATGGGGGGAGCCAATGAGCAGTTCTTC.

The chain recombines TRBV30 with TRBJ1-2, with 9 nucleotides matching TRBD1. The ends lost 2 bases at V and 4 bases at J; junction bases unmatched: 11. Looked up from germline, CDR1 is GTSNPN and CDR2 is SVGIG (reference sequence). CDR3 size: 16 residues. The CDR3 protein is CAWSLPGTGLGYGYTF. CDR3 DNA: TGTGCCTGGAGTTTACCCGGGACAGGGCTGGGCTATGGCTACACCTTC.

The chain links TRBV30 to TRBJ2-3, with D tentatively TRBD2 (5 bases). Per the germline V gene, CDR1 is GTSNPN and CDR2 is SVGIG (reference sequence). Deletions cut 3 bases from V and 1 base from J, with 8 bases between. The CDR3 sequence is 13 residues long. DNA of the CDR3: TGTGCCTGGAGATTGAGGGGCACAGATACGCAGTATTTT. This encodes CAWRLRGTDTQYF.

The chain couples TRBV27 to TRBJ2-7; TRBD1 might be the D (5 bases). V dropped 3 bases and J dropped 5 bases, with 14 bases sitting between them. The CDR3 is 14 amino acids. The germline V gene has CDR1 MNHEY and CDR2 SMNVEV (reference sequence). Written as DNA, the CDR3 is TGTGCCAGCAGTTTTGCAGGGTCAAGGGACGAGCAGTACTTC. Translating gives CASSFAGSRDEQYF.

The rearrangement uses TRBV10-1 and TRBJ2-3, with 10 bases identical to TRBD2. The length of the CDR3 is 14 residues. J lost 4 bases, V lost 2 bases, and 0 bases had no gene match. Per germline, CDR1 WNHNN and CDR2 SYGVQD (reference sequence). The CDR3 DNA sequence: TGCGCCAGCAGTGAGCTAGCGGGGGCAGATACGCAGTATTTT. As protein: CASSELAGADTQYF.

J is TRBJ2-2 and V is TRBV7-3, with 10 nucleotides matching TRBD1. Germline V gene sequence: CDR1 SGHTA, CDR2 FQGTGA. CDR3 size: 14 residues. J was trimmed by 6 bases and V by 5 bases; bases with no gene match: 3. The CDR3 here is CASSQGTGAGELFF. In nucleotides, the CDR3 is TGTGCCAGCAGCCAGGGGACAGGGGCCGGGGAGCTGTTTTTT.

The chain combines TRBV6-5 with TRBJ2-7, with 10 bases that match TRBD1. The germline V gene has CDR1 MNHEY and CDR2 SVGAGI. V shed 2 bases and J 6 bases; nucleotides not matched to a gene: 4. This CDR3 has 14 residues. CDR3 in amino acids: CASSYGTGVAEQYF. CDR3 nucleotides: TGTGCCAGCAGTTACGGGACAGGGGTAGCCGAGCAGTACTTC.